The clone carrying this TCR beta chain has only a few counts. The data originate from a study of human T cells and chemical hapten exposure. Time point reported: pre-sensitization, week 0. As to treatment: therapeutic diphenylcyclopropenone sensitization with weekly scalp DPC. TCRdb redid the calling of the RACE reads with MiXCR, one entry per CDR3 protein. The repertoire holds about 180,000 distinct CDR3 sequences, 25% to 35% seen once, with less than 3.5% in the top ten. The CDR3 contains 13 residues. Germline CDR1 is SQVTM and CDR2 is ANQGSEA. The V and J ends lost 6 bases and 3 bases, in that order; junction bases with no gene match: 2.

This receptor was taken from a woman in her 30s with alopecia areata. Some clones in this sample may be carry-over from other donors' samples. The sequenced sample was whole blood, obtained in connection with sensitization to the hapten diphenylcyclopropenone (DPC). The J gene is TRBJ2-7, the V gene TRBV29-1, with 13 bases lining up with TRBD2. The CDR3 spells CSVGLAGVYEQYF. The CDR3 DNA follows: TGCAGCGTAGGACTAGCGGGAGTCTACGAGCAGTACTTC.